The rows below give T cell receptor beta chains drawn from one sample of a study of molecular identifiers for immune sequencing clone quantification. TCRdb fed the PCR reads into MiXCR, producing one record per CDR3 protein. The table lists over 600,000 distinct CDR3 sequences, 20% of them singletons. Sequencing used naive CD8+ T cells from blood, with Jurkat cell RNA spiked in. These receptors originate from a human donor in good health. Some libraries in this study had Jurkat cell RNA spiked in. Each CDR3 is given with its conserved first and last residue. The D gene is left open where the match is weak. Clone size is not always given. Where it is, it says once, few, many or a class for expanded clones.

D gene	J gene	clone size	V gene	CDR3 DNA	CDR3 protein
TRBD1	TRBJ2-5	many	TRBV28	TGTGCCAGCAGTTTATCCCGGCAGGGGGCAGAGACCCAGTACTTC	CASSLSRQGAETQYF
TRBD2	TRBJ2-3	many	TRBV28	TGTGCCAGCAGTTTCGGACTAGCGGGAGGGAGAGGTACGCAGTATTTT	CASSFGLAGGRGTQYF
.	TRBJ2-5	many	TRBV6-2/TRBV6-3	TGTGCCAGCAGCCCCCCGAGCCGCCAAGAGACCCAGTACTTC	CASSPPSRQETQYF
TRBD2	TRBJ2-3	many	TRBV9	TGTGCCAGCAGCGTAGCTGGCGGGGGGAAAACAGATACGCAGTATTTT	CASSVAGGGKTDTQYF
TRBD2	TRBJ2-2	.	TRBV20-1	TGCAGTGCTAGAGAGGGGGGGAGGGGCGGTATCGGGGAGCTGTTTTTT	CSAREGGRGGIGELFF
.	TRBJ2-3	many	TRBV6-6	TGTGCCAGCAGTTACTTAACTAGGGCAGATACGCAGTATTTT	CASSYLTRADTQYF
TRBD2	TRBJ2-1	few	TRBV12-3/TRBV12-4	TGTGCCAGCAGCAACAGACTAGCTGGAGCCTACAATGAGCAGTTCTTC	CASSNRLAGAYNEQFF
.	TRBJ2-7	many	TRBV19	TGTGCCAGTAGTACTTACTGGGCGGGGTACGAGCAGTACTTC	CASSTYWAGYEQYF
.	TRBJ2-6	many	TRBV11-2	TGTGCCAGCAGCTTAGACCCCATATCTGGGGCCAACGTCCTGACTTTC	CASSLDPISGANVLTF
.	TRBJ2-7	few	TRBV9	TGTGCCAGCAGCGTAGGGGGGGCCGGGGGCGAGCAGTACTTC	CASSVGGAGGEQYF
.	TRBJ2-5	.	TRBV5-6	TGTGCCAGCGCAGGACCCCACCGGGGGGCCCCAGAGACCCAGTACTTC	CASAGPHRGAPETQYF
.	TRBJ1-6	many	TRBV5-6	TGTGCCAGCAGTTTCCCCGGACAGACCTATAATTCACCCCTCCACTTT	CASSFPGQTYNSPLHF
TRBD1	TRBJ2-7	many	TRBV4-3	TGCGCCAGCAGCCAAGAGACAGGGACAGGGGGTTCCTACGAGCAGTACTTC	CASSQETGTGGSYEQYF
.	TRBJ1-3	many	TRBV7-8	TGTGCCAGCAGCTCCAGGGCCTCTGGAAACACCATATATTTT	CASSSRASGNTIYF
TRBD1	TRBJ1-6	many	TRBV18	TGTGCCAGCTCAAGCCGGGACAGGGGTTCACCCCTCCACTTT	CASSSRDRGSPLHF
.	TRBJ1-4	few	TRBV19	TGTGCCAGTAGTATAGACCTCCACAGGGTTGGCAATGAAAAACTGTTTTTT	CASSIDLHRVGNEKLFF
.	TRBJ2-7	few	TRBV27	TGTGCCAGCAGTCCAGGGAGCAACCCCTCCTACGAGCTGTACTTC	CASSPGSNPSYELYF
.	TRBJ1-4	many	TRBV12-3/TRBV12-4	TGTGCCAGCAGTTTTTGGCAGGGCGGTAGTGAAAAACTGTTTTTT	CASSFWQGGSEKLFF
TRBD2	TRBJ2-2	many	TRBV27	TGTGCCAGCAGTTCTTGGCTAGCGGGCACCGGGGAGCTGTTTTTT	CASSSWLAGTGELFF
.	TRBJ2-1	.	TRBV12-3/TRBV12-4	TGTGCCAGCATAAGGCACGATGAGCAGTTCTTC	CASIRHDEQFF
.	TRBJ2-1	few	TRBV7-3	TGTGCCAGCAGCGCTACTACAACTTACAATGAGCAGTTCTTC	CASSATTTYNEQFF
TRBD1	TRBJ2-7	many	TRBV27	TGTGCCACTTCCCTGACGACAGGGAAGATAGTGTACGAGCAGTACTTC	CATSLTTGKIVYEQYF
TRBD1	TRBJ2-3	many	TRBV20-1	TGCAGTGCTAGTGGCGACAGGGAACTAGCAGATACGCAGTATTTT	CSASGDRELADTQYF
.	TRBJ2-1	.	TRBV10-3	TGTGCCACCAGTGGACGGGACATTAGCTCCTACAATGAGCAGTTCTTC	CATSGRDISSYNEQFF
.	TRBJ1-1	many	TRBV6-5	TGTGCCAGCAGTTACTCCGGTTCCGGTCCCACTGAAGCTTTCTTT	CASSYSGSGPTEAFF
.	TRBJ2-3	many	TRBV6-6	TGTGCCAGCAGTTACAACCCTAGCACAGATACGCAGTATTTT	CASSYNPSTDTQYF
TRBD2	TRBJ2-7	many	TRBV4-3	TGTGCCAGCAGCCCCGGACTAGCGGGAGGCTACGAGCAGTACTTC	CASSPGLAGGYEQYF
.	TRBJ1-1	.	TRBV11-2	TGTGCCAGCAGCTTAATGACAATTATAAACACTGAAGCTTTCTTT	CASSLMTIINTEAFF
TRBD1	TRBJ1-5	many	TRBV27	TGTGCCAGCAGTTTAACAGGGGAGCAGCCCCAGCATTTT	CASSLTGEQPQHF
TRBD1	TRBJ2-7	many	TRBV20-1	TGCAGTGCTAGAGGACACCCCCCGGGACAGGGTTTCTACGAGCAGTACTTC	CSARGHPPGQGFYEQYF
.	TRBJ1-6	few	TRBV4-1	TGCGCCAGCAGCCAAGTTCTACAGTCTAATTCACCCCTCCACTTT	CASSQVLQSNSPLHF
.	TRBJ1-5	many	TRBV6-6	TGTGCCGGGGGGGGGACCATGGCCCAGCCCCAGCATTTT	CAGGGTMAQPQHF
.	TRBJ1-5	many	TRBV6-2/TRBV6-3	TGTGCCAGCAGTACCACCGGGATATCCAATCAGCCCCAGCATTTT	CASSTTGISNQPQHF
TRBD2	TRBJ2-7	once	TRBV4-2	TGTGCCAGCAACCACACCCTAGCGGATGACGGGTACGAGCAGTACTTC	CASNHTLADDGYEQYF
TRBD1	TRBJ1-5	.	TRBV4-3	TGCGCCAGCAGCCTGAGACAGGGGGGCAATCAGCCCCAGCATTTT	CASSLRQGGNQPQHF
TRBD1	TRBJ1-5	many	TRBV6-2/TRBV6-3	TGTGCCAGCAGTCTTAATCGACAGGGGGATCAGCCCCAGCATTTT	CASSLNRQGDQPQHF
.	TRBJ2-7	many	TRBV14	TGTGCCAGCAGCCAAGAGCCTGCCGACCCGACCTACGAGCAGTACTTC	CASSQEPADPTYEQYF
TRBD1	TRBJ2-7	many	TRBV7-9	TGTGCCAGCAGCGCACCGGGACAGGGGTACGAGCAGTACTTC	CASSAPGQGYEQYF
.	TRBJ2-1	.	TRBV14	TGTGCCAGCAGCCAAGAAGTCTACAATGAGCAGTTCTTC	CASSQEVYNEQFF
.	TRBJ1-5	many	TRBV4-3	TGCGCCAGCAGCCAAGATCGAGGGGGGCTCCGGCAGCCCCAGCATTTT	CASSQDRGGLRQPQHF
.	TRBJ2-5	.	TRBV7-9	TGTGCCAGCAGCCAACTCGGACAAGGGACAGAGACCCAGTACTTC	CASSQLGQGTETQYF
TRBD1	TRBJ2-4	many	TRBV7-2	TGTGCCAGCAGCCCGGGACAGGGATGGAACATTCAGTACTTC	CASSPGQGWNIQYF
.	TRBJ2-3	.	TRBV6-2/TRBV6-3	TGTGCCAGCAGTTACGTTGCTAGCGCGATTACCGATCTCCTCACAGATACGCAGTATTTT	CASSYVASAITDLLTDTQYF
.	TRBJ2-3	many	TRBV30	TGTGCCTGGAGTGGAGGGAGAGGGACAGATACGCAGTATTTT	CAWSGGRGTDTQYF
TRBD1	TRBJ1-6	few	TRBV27	TGTGCCAGCAGTCGACAGGGACTAAATTCACCCCTCCACTTT	CASSRQGLNSPLHF
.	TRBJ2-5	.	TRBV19	TGTGCCAGTAGTATCCGCGGCGGAGAGACCCAGTACTTC	CASSIRGGETQYF
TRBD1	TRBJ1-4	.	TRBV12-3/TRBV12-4	TGTGCCAGCGGACAGGCGAATGAAAAACTGTTTTTT	CASGQANEKLFF